Listed below are T cell receptor beta chains from one sample, sequenced in a study of Ad26.COV2.S vaccination and SARS-CoV-2 variants. Sequencing was performed with immunoSEQ multiplex PCR; in TCRdb, only in-frame clones are kept and a portion is missing. This sample carries 380,000 or so clones, roughly 90% of them seen once, and the ten largest clones take around 5%. The sequencing used peripheral blood, collected in a trial of Ad26.COV2.S vaccine versus placebo. These receptors came from a person between 18 and 59 years old who received the Ad26.COV2.S COVID-19 vaccine or a placebo. Both conserved end residues are part of each CDR3. D genes are given only for firm matches. Not all rows give a size; the values are once, few, many and, for expanded clones, a class.

v_gene	j_gene	abundance	d_gene	CDR3aa	CDR3nt
TRBV20-1	TRBJ1-2	.	.	CSASVSGYGYTF	TGCAGTGCTAGTGTGAGTGGCTATGGCTACACCTTC
TRBV19	TRBJ1-6	.	.	CASSIGSGNSPLHF	TGTGCCAGTAGTATAGGGAGTGGTAATTCACCCCTCCACTTT
TRBV7-3	TRBJ1-1	.	TRBD1	CASSPGQGRYTEAFF	TGTGCCAGCAGCCCGGGACAGGGTCGTTACACTGAAGCTTTCTTT
TRBV5-4	TRBJ1-1	.	.	CASSSRVATEAFF	TGTGCCAGCAGCTCACGGGTGGCCACTGAAGCTTTCTTT
TRBV3-1/TRBV3-2	TRBJ1-3	few	TRBD1	CASSLGQGSGNTIYF	TGTGCCAGCAGTCTGGGACAGGGATCTGGAAACACCATATATTTT
TRBV7-2	TRBJ1-4	.	.	CASSEGHRDEKLFF	TGTGCCAGCAGCGAAGGCCACCGGGATGAAAAACTGTTTTTT
TRBV4-1	TRBJ2-5	.	TRBD2	CASSHLGLAGRETQYF	TGCGCCAGCAGCCATCTTGGACTAGCGGGAAGAGAGACCCAGTACTTC
TRBV5-6	TRBJ2-1	once	.	CASTVGSGSTYNEQFF	TGTGCCAGCACCGTGGGAAGTGGCAGTACCTACAATGAGCAGTTCTTC
TRBV7-9	TRBJ2-2	.	TRBD2	CASSPGLANTGELFF	TGTGCCAGCAGCCCGGGACTAGCGAACACCGGGGAGCTGTTTTTT
TRBV3-1/TRBV3-2	TRBJ1-1	.	TRBD1	CASSQVNRGRVNTEAFF	TGTGCCAGCAGCCAAGTAAACAGGGGGCGGGTGAACACTGAAGCTTTCTTT
TRBV9	TRBJ2-3	.	.	CASNRDYDTDTQYF	TGTGCCAGCAACAGGGACTATGACACAGATACGCAGTATTTT
TRBV5-1	TRBJ1-2	.	.	CASSQSFETGSYGYTF	TGCGCCAGCAGCCAATCTTTCGAGACAGGATCCTATGGCTACACCTTC
TRBV6-1	TRBJ2-7	.	.	CASSERWKGESSYEQYF	TGTGCCAGCAGTGAAAGATGGAAGGGGGAATCCTCCTACGAGCAGTACTTC
TRBV5-4	TRBJ1-3	.	.	CASSGGGDNSSGNTIYF	TGTGCCAGCAGCGGGGGTGGCGACAACAGCTCTGGAAACACCATATATTTT
TRBV2	TRBJ1-5	.	TRBD1	CASSGQGGSNQPQHF	TGTGCCAGCAGTGGACAGGGGGGAAGCAATCAGCCCCAGCATTTT
TRBV7-2	TRBJ1-1	.	TRBD1	CASSSGTGDPAFF	TGTGCCAGCAGCTCAGGGACAGGGGATCCGGCTTTCTTT
TRBV6-2/TRBV6-3	TRBJ1-2	.	.	CASSRPTQDGYTF	TGTGCCAGCAGCCGACCAACCCAGGATGGCTACACCTTC
TRBV5-1	TRBJ2-1	.	.	CASSLGAGWDEQFF	TGCGCCAGCAGCTTGGGGGCAGGGTGGGATGAGCAGTTCTTC
TRBV5-8	TRBJ2-2	.	TRBD2	CASSFLRLAENTGELFF	TGTGCCAGCAGCTTCCTCCGACTAGCGGAGAACACCGGGGAGCTGTTTTTT
TRBV29-1	TRBJ2-3	.	.	CSVIFPRRTDTQYF	TGCAGCGTTATCTTCCCTCGGCGCACAGATACGCAGTATTTT
TRBV15	TRBJ2-1	.	TRBD1	CATSRDKTVTGAGEQFF	TGTGCCACCAGCAGAGATAAAACGGTCACAGGGGCGGGTGAGCAGTTCTTC
TRBV2	TRBJ1-5	.	TRBD1	CASNPGGSWNQPQHF	TGTGCCAGCAACCCAGGGGGTAGTTGGAATCAGCCCCAGCATTTT
TRBV2	TRBJ2-7	.	.	CASSYGHEGYEQYF	TGTGCCAGCAGTTACGGACACGAAGGCTACGAGCAGTACTTC
TRBV11-2	TRBJ2-3	.	TRBD1	CASSFLRGATGGNTQYF	TGTGCCAGCAGCTTTCTCCGGGGGGCGACAGGGGGAAATACGCAGTATTTT
TRBV29-1	TRBJ2-1	.	TRBD1	CSVLPGQGFGVYNEQFF	TGCAGCGTTCTACCGGGACAGGGATTTGGGGTCTACAATGAGCAGTTCTTC
TRBV6-1	TRBJ2-7	.	.	CASSEDRTAWEQYF	TGTGCCAGCAGTGAAGACAGGACCGCTTGGGAGCAGTACTTC
TRBV18	TRBJ1-2	.	.	CASSPLDSRSDGYTF	TGTGCCAGCTCACCGTTGGACAGTCGGTCGGATGGCTACACCTTC
TRBV19	TRBJ2-1	.	TRBD2	CASSMGLAGGGEQFF	TGTGCCAGTAGTATGGGGCTAGCGGGGGGTGGCGAGCAGTTCTTC
TRBV10-1	TRBJ2-3	.	TRBD2	CASSATGGPTDTQYF	TGCGCCAGCAGTGCGACGGGAGGGCCTACAGATACGCAGTATTTT
TRBV28	TRBJ1-1	.	.	CASSLGRVPEAFF	TGTGCCAGCAGTTTAGGGAGAGTCCCTGAAGCTTTCTTT
TRBV6-2/TRBV6-3	TRBJ1-1	.	.	CASSQSGNTEAFF	TGTGCCAGCAGTCAATCAGGGAACACTGAAGCTTTCTTT
TRBV10-2	TRBJ2-3	.	.	CASSESDDGVMTDTQYF	TGCGCCAGCAGTGAGTCGGATGACGGGGTGATGACAGATACGCAGTATTTT
TRBV3-1/TRBV3-2	TRBJ1-3	.	.	CASSSRGGAGNTIYF	TGTGCCAGCAGCTCAAGGGGGGGGGCTGGAAACACCATATATTTT
TRBV5-4	TRBJ2-3	.	.	CASSPPGADTQYF	TGTGCCAGCAGCCCCCCAGGGGCAGATACGCAGTATTTT
TRBV29-1	TRBJ2-6	.	.	CSVVGHGANVLTF	TGCAGCGTTGTAGGGCACGGGGCCAACGTCCTGACTTTC
TRBV9	TRBJ2-1	.	TRBD2	CASSVVETSGRGPYNEQFF	TGTGCCAGCAGCGTAGTAGAGACTAGCGGGAGGGGGCCCTACAATGAGCAGTTCTTC
TRBV2	TRBJ2-1	.	.	CASSDTIENYNEQFF	TGTGCCAGCAGTGACACAATTGAAAACTACAATGAGCAGTTCTTC
TRBV11-2	TRBJ2-2	.	TRBD2	CASSLGTSGGPNTGELFF	TGTGCCAGCAGCTTAGGGACTAGCGGGGGCCCGAACACCGGGGAGCTGTTTTTT
TRBV18	TRBJ2-1	few	.	CASSPSAQEQFF	TGTGCCAGCTCACCGTCGGCACAAGAGCAGTTCTTC
TRBV11-2	TRBJ2-7	.	.	CASSSISARAYEQYF	TGTGCCAGCAGCTCCATTAGCGCTAGAGCCTACGAGCAGTACTTC
TRBV28	TRBJ2-2	.	.	CASGLLTNTGELFF	TGTGCCAGCGGATTACTAACGAACACCGGGGAGCTGTTTTTT
TRBV7-3	TRBJ2-1	.	.	CASSKMPTTSNNEQFF	TGTGCCAGCAGTAAAATGCCGACCACTTCTAACAATGAGCAGTTCTTC
TRBV6-5	TRBJ1-4	.	TRBD1	CASSEEGAANEKLFF	TGTGCCAGCAGCGAGGAGGGGGCTGCTAATGAAAAACTGTTTTTT
TRBV2	TRBJ1-4	.	.	CASSEYRGRGEKLFF	TGTGCCAGCAGTGAATACCGCGGACGGGGTGAAAAACTGTTTTTT
TRBV6-2/TRBV6-3	TRBJ2-5	once	.	CASSNQKETQYF	TGTGCCAGCAGTAACCAGAAAGAGACCCAGTACTTC
TRBV30	TRBJ1-3	.	.	CAWSLDISNGNTIYF	TGTGCCTGGAGTTTGGACATCTCGAATGGAAACACCATATATTTT
TRBV11-2	TRBJ2-1	once	.	CASSGQLQFF	TGTGCCAGCAGTGGACAGTTGCAGTTCTTC
TRBV2	TRBJ2-7	.	.	CATTPGRANSYEQYF	TGTGCCACCACTCCCGGCAGGGCGAACTCCTACGAGCAGTACTTC
TRBV3-1/TRBV3-2	TRBJ1-6	.	.	CASSQDEVVNSPLHF	TGTGCCAGCAGCCAAGATGAGGTTGTAAATTCACCCCTCCACTTT
TRBV5-1	TRBJ2-2	.	.	CASSIRGENTGELFF	TGCGCCAGCAGCATCAGGGGTGAGAACACCGGGGAGCTGTTTTTT
TRBV6-5	TRBJ2-7	.	.	CASSSAPGEGHEQYF	TGTGCCAGCAGTTCAGCCCCAGGGGAAGGCCACGAGCAGTACTTC
TRBV18	TRBJ2-2	.	.	CASSSTGNTGELFF	TGTGCCAGCTCATCCACGGGTAACACCGGGGAGCTGTTTTTT
TRBV9	TRBJ2-3	.	.	CASSVVQSTTQYF	TGTGCCAGCAGCGTAGTACAGAGTACTACGCAGTATTTT
TRBV6-5	TRBJ1-2	once	.	CASSYEGGEGYTF	TGTGCCAGCAGTTACGAGGGCGGCGAAGGCTACACCTTC
TRBV5-1	TRBJ1-5	.	.	CASSPAGASNQPQHF	TGCGCCAGCAGCCCCGCGGGAGCTTCCAATCAGCCCCAGCATTTT
TRBV11-2	TRBJ2-7	.	.	CASSLEAGLTYEQYF	TGTGCCAGCAGCTTAGAAGCAGGACTAACCTACGAGCAGTACTTC